Each of the 9 T cell receptor beta chains below was sequenced from the same sample in a study of cytomegalovirus exposure and HLA in healthy donors. A multiplex PCR was run with 60 Vbeta primers and 13 Jbeta primers. Repertoires were generated with immunoSEQ multiplex PCR, while TCRdb's copy carries only in-frame clones and drops some. The sample carries some 180,000 clones, 81% recorded once. The sequencing sample was made of PBMCs. These receptors came from a man aged 35-49 years in good health and CMV-seropositive.

This clone was recorded only once. CDR3: CASSLVEGGGGYTF. CDR3 bases: TGCGCCAGCAGCTTGGTAGAAGGAGGCGGTGGCTACACCTTC. The genes are TRBV5-1 and TRBJ1-2; D remains unclear. The V gene's germline CDR1 is SGHRS and CDR2 YFSETQ. This CDR3 has 14 amino acids. The V gene lost 0 bases and the J gene lost 7 bases, with 13 bases spanning the gap.

The J gene is TRBJ2-7, the V gene TRBV28; no clear D. The CDR3 length is 14 residues. V was clipped by 6 bases and J by 0 bases, with 12 bases between them. Germline V gene sequence: CDR1 MDHEN, CDR2 SYDVKM. This CDR3 reads CASRPESSSYEQYF. The CDR3 DNA sequence: TGTGCCAGCAGACCGGAGAGCAGCTCCTACGAGCAGTACTTC.

The chain is built from TRBV4-3 and TRBJ1-1; 8 nucleotides line up with TRBD1. V was pared by 4 bases and J by 5 bases, with 3 bases of the junction left unmatched. There are 13 residues in the CDR3. CDR1 and CDR2 (germline): LGHNA, YSLEER. CDR3 nucleotide sequence: TGCGCCAGCAGCCGAGGACAGGGAACTGAAGCTTTCTTT. Translating gives CASSRGQGTEAFF.

V and J are TRBV10-3 and TRBJ1-1; D uncertain. The CDR3 is made up of 13 amino acids. Looked up from germline, CDR1 is ENHRY and CDR2 is SYGVKD. Trimming stripped 7 bases from V and 0 bases from J, with 9 bases between. CDR3 loop: CAITKEVNTEAFF. CDR3 bases: TGTGCCATCACCAAGGAGGTGAACACTGAAGCTTTCTTT.

This chain joins TRBV7-7 and TRBJ2-5, with a weak D call TRBD1 (6 bases). V was trimmed by 5 bases and J by 5 bases, leaving 6 bases between them. CDR1 and CDR2 (germline): SSHAT, FNYEAQ (reference sequence). The CDR3 has 11 residues. The CDR3 DNA reads as TGTGCCAGCAGCCAGGGGGAGACCCAGTACTTC. Translation gives CASSQGETQYF.

This clone was seen just once. This chain joins TRBV7-9 and TRBJ2-7; maybe TRBD1 (5 bases). Germline assignment: CDR1 SEHNR and CDR2 FQNEAQ (reference sequence). Trimming took off 2 bases at V and 1 base at J, with 18 bases between the two ends. This CDR3 has 17 residues. The CDR3 loop is CASSLLPDIRLSYEQYF. The CDR3 DNA reads as TGTGCCAGCAGCTTACTTCCGGACATTCGTCTATCCTACGAGCAGTACTTC.

This clone was seen just once. J is TRBJ2-3 and V is TRBV5-1; TRBD2 agrees at 7 bases. Per the germline V gene, CDR1 is SGHRS and CDR2 is YFSETQ. This CDR3 is 17 amino acids long. Unmatched junction bases numbered 13, after V lost 4 bases and J lost 2 bases. In DNA form, the CDR3 reads TGCGCCAGCAGCCTGGGTTCCAGCGGGGACCTCACAGATACGCAGTATTTT. Translating gives CASSLGSSGDLTDTQYF.

There are a few counts of this clone. Other DNA variants within this sample encode the same CDR3. The chain joins TRBV18 to TRBJ1-5; 10 nucleotides agree with TRBD1. The CDR3 covers 14 residues. V trimming: 3 bases; J trimming: 5 bases; junction bases outside the gene matches: 1. The germline gives CDR1 KGHSH, CDR2 LQKENI. The CDR3 loop reads CASSPGTGDQPQHF. The CDR3 DNA follows: TGTGCCAGCTCACCGGGGACAGGGGATCAGCCCCAGCATTTT.

This clone was observed a handful of times. The genes are TRBV7-9 and TRBJ1-4, with D possibly matching TRBD1 (5 bases). The CDR3 sequence is 14 residues long. Germline CDR1 SEHNR, CDR2 FQNEAQ (reference sequence). V gave up 5 bases and J gave up 4 bases, with 11 bases separating them. CDR3 coding DNA: TGTGCCAGCAGCCTGACAGCCAATAATGAAAAACTGTTTTTT. Translating gives CASSLTANNEKLFF. The full variable domain, its missing parts supplied by reference TRBV7-9 and TRBJ1-4, is DTGVSQNPRHKITKRGQNVTFRCDPISEHNRLYWYRQTLGQGPEFLTYFQNEAQLEKSRLLSDRFSAERPKGSFSTLEIQRTEQGDSAMYLCASSLTANNEKLFFGSGTQLSVL.